These 3 T cell receptor beta chains share one sample of origin, sequenced in a study of vaccination and CD4 T cells after COVID-19. Sequenced with the Oncomine TCR Beta short-read assay was DNA taken from cultured CD4+ T cells. TCRdb fed the PCR reads into MiXCR, producing one record per CDR3 protein. The data show 8,400 or so distinct CDR3 sequences, about 48% seen once. The treatment is: roughly 10-day PBMC culture with coronavirus spike peptide pools or control peptides (ViraFEST assay). Their antigen targets remain unknown. The sequencing input was CD4+ T cells from blood, cultured in vitro. The receptor set was obtained from a human donor who had recovered from COVID-19.

This clonotype was seen more than once but under ten times. The V and J genes are TRBV4-1 and TRBJ2-3, with TRBD1 identical over 8 bases. The junction had 4 bases not matched to a gene; V was cut back by 0 bases and J by 8 bases. The CDR3 sequence is 14 residues long. Per the germline V gene, CDR1 is MGHRA and CDR2 is YSYEKL. CDR3 in amino acids: CASSQDWTGFTQYF. CDR3 nucleotides: TGCGCCAGCAGCCAAGACTGGACAGGGTTTACGCAGTATTTT.

In this sample, this clonotype turned up a few times. The genes are TRBV18 and TRBJ2-7; D remains ambiguous. The V end lost 2 bases, the J end lost 0 bases, and 8 bases lay between the germline ends. The CDR3 extends over 14 amino acids. Germline V gene sequence: CDR1 KGHSH, CDR2 LQKENI. The CDR3 DNA is TGTGCCAGCTCACCAGGAGCGATCTCCTACGAGCAGTACTTC. Translated, it gives CASSPGAISYEQYF.

The gene calls are TRBV18 and TRBJ1-2; 7 bases match TRBD1. Trimming cost V 3 bases and J 4 bases; bases outside gene matches: 5. The CDR3 runs to 14 residues. Germline V lookup: CDR1 KGHSH, CDR2 LQKENI. This chain's CDR3 is CASSPGDRAYGYTF. In DNA form, the CDR3 reads TGTGCCAGCTCACCGGGCGACAGGGCCTATGGCTACACCTTC. The variable domain in full, with the rest retrieved from reference TRBV18 and TRBJ1-2, is NAGVMQNPRHLVRRRGQEARLRCSPMKGHSHVYWYRQLPEEGLKFMVYLQKENIIDESGMPKERFSAEFPKEGPSILRIQQVVRGDSAAYFCASSPGDRAYGYTFGSGTRLTVV.